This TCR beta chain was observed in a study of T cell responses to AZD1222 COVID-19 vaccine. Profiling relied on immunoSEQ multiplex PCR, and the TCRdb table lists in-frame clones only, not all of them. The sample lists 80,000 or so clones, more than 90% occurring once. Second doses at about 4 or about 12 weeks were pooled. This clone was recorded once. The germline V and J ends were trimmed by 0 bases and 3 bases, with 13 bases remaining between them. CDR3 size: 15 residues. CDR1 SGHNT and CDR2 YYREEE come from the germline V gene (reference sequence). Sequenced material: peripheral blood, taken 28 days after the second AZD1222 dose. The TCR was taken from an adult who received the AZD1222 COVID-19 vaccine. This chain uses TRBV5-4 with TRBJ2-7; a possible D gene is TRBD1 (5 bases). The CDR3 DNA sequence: TGTGCCAGCAGCTTGGAGGTAGGGCAGGGCTACGAGCAGTACTTC. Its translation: CASSLEVGQGYEQYF.